This T cell receptor beta chain was recorded in a study of neurological immune-mediated disorders. The study's findings and limits: Phylogenetic grouping assigned the repertoires of 18 of 34 multiple sclerosis patients to a single related-CDR3 cluster, which may represent a signature. Multiple sclerosis patients had less TCR clonal expansion than even healthy controls, unlike HTLV-1-associated myelopathy. Clinical features showed no association with the multiple sclerosis repertoire cluster, and MRI features showed none either.

This clonotype was counted at least ten times. No antigen is known for it. The cDNA was synthesized by 5'RACE incorporating 10-nucleotide random UMIs. Via MiXCR, TCRdb re-called the 5' RACE reads, giving one row per CDR3 protein. The data contain around 58,000 distinct CDR3 sequences, roughly 3.5% of them singletons. The CDR3 runs to 13 residues. The ends lost 7 bases at V and 4 bases at J; junction bases unmatched: 10. The V gene's germline CDR1 is DFQATT and CDR2 SNEGSKA (reference sequence). Material: PBMCs. This receptor was taken from a woman aged 55-75 years with multiple sclerosis. V and J are TRBV20-1 and TRBJ2-7; TRBD1 aligns across 7 bases. The DNA of the CDR3 is TGCAGTGGAACCACCGGGACAGCGTACGAGCAGTACTTC. It is translated as CSGTTGTAYEQYF.